These 14 T cell receptor beta chains share one sample of origin, sequenced in a study of control samples from healthy donors and cancer patients. Assay used: immunoSEQ multiplex PCR; TCRdb lists only in-frame clones, some missing. The repertoire includes some 120,000 clones, about 93% of them detected once, and approximately 2.5% sits in the top ten. Input material: blood. These receptors all stem from a young man in good health.

The chain links TRBV6-6 to TRBJ2-3; the D is unclear. Deletions cut 11 bases from V and 3 bases from J, with 15 bases between. The germline gives CDR1 MNHNY, CDR2 SVGAGI (reference sequence). The CDR3 runs to 13 residues. The CDR3 coding sequence is TGTGCCCTTGGGCCCCATGAGACAGATACGCAGTATTTT. Translating it yields CALGPHETDTQYF.

This rearrangement joins TRBV19 to TRBJ1-2; 8 positions agree with TRBD1. From germline, CDR1 is LNHDA and CDR2 SQIVND (reference sequence). The CDR3 totals 15 residues. The J segment lost 6 bases and the V segment lost 7 bases, leaving 13 bases of the junction unmatched. This CDR3 reads CASIPGQVFFHGYTF. Here the CDR3 DNA reads TGTGCCAGTATCCCGGGACAGGTGTTTTTTCATGGCTACACCTTC.

This chain connects TRBV3-1 (or the pseudogene TRBV3-2) to TRBJ2-3; 7 positions match TRBD1. The germline V gene has CDR1 LGHDT and CDR2 YNNKEL (reference sequence). The J segment lost 2 bases and the V segment lost 4 bases, leaving 12 bases of the junction unmatched. CDR3 length: 17 amino acids. The CDR3 sequence: CASSPFHRGPDTDTQYF. CDR3 DNA sequence: TGTGCCAGCAGCCCCTTCCACAGGGGCCCCGACACAGATACGCAGTATTTT.

The rearrangement links TRBV6-2 or TRBV6-3 to TRBJ2-2; 13 nucleotides line up with TRBD2. Trimming removed 2 bases from V and 6 bases from J; junction bases left unmatched: 3. The germline V gene encodes CDR1 MNHEY and CDR2 SVGEGT. CDR3 length equals 16 residues. The CDR3 bases are TGTGCCAGCAGTTACCCGACTAGCGGGGGGCCCGGGGAGCTGTTTTTT. This codes for CASSYPTSGGPGELFF.

The V and J genes are TRBV11-2 and TRBJ1-2, with no clear D. The CDR3 length is 15 residues. Per the germline V gene, CDR1 is SGHAT and CDR2 is FQNNGV. Trimming cost V 5 bases and J 5 bases, with 18 bases left between them. The CDR3, as DNA: TGTGCCAGCAGCCTAGGAGGCAGAACAGAGTATGGCTACACCTTC. Translating gives CASSLGGRTEYGYTF.

The rearrangement uses TRBV12-3 or TRBV12-4 and TRBJ2-5; possibly TRBD1 for D (6 bases). The germline V and J ends were trimmed by 7 bases and 2 bases, with 11 bases remaining between them. This CDR3 spans 13 amino acids. CDR3 bases: TGTGCCAGCAAGCCCAGGGGACAAGAGACCCAGTACTTC. It specifies CASKPRGQETQYF.

The CDR3 bases are TGTGCCAGCAGCCTGGGGGGGGGACCGATAAGCTCCTACGAGCAGTACGTC. It is translated as CASSLGGGPISSYEQYV. The chain has TRBV11-2 and TRBJ2-7; TRBD2 matches at 7 bases. From germline, CDR1 is SGHAT and CDR2 FQNNGV. The CDR3 spans 17 residues. The V segment lost 5 bases and the J segment 0 bases; nucleotides outside the gene matches: 13.

Remarks on this clone: Other DNA sequences in the sample encode the same CDR3. The J gene is TRBJ2-7, the V gene TRBV5-1, with D possibly being TRBD1 (7 bases). Trimming cost V 5 bases and J 3 bases, with 33 bases left between them. Germline-derived CDR1 and CDR2 are SGHRS and YFSETQ. This CDR3 spans 20 amino acids. CDR3 in DNA: TGCGCCAGCAGTTTAGGCGAGGTACCCTCAGCAGGGGGGCGTTGCTACGAGCAGTACGTC. It yields the protein CASSLGEVPSAGGRCYEQYV.

The V call is TRBV6-6, the J call TRBJ2-2; D is uncertain. The CDR3 consists of 11 residues. Germline V gene sequence: CDR1 MNHNY, CDR2 SVGAGI (reference sequence). Trimming cost V 7 bases and J 7 bases, with 7 bases left between them. The CDR3 loop is CASINRGELFF. CDR3 in DNA: TGTGCCAGCATAAACCGCGGGGAGCTGTTTTTT.

V and J are TRBV30 and TRBJ1-5, with D perhaps TRBD1 (5 bases). In germline, CDR1 is GTSNPN, CDR2 SVGIG (reference sequence). V dropped 0 bases and J dropped 5 bases, with 8 bases sitting between them. The CDR3 runs to 13 residues. The chain's CDR3 is CAWSVGRDQPQHF. CDR3 coding DNA: TGTGCCTGGAGTGTGGGCAGGGATCAGCCCCAGCATTTT. Supplemented by reference TRBV30 and TRBJ1-5, the full variable domain reads SQTIHQWPATLVQPVGSPLSLECTVEGTSNPNLYWYRQAAGRGLQLLFYSVGIGQISSEVPQNLSASRPQDRQFILSSKKLLLSDSGFYLCAWSVGRDQPQHFGDGTRLSIL.

The chain recombines TRBV7-9 with TRBJ2-3, with D hard to call. CDR1 and CDR2 from the germline V gene are SEHNR and FQNEAQ (reference sequence). The V end was cut by 4 bases, the J end by 4 bases, with 21 bases between. The CDR3 is 17 amino acids. CDR3 in DNA: TGTGCCAGCAGCTCCACCCAAGCAGGTCCGTCGCCAGATACGCAGTATTTT. Encoded protein: CASSSTQAGPSPDTQYF.

The chain joins TRBV4-1 to TRBJ1-6; the D is unclear. Trimming shortened V by 1 base and J by 8 bases, and 15 bases separated the two germline ends. The CDR3 spans 16 residues. Germline lookup yields CDR1 MGHRA and CDR2 YSYEKL. DNA of the CDR3: TGCGCCAGCAGCCAAGTTTCTCGCGCTGGGGATTCACCCCTCCACTTT. This translates into CASSQVSRAGDSPLHF.

The chain employs TRBV21-1 and TRBJ1-2. TRBV21-1 is flagged as a pseudogene. CDR3 size: 12 residues. This CDR3 reads CASSKCKEGYTF. In DNA, the CDR3 is TGTGCCAGCAGCAAATGTAAAGAGGGCTACACCTTC.

This chain joins TRBV7-2 and TRBJ1-1, with D unclear. Trimming pared 4 bases from V and 2 bases from J, leaving 14 bases between. Germline assignment: CDR1 SGHTA and CDR2 FQGNSA. The CDR3 is 15 residues long. The CDR3 nucleotides read TGTGCCAGCAGCTCATACCAGGCGGGAAACACTGAAGCTTTCTTT. The encoded protein is CASSSYQAGNTEAFF.